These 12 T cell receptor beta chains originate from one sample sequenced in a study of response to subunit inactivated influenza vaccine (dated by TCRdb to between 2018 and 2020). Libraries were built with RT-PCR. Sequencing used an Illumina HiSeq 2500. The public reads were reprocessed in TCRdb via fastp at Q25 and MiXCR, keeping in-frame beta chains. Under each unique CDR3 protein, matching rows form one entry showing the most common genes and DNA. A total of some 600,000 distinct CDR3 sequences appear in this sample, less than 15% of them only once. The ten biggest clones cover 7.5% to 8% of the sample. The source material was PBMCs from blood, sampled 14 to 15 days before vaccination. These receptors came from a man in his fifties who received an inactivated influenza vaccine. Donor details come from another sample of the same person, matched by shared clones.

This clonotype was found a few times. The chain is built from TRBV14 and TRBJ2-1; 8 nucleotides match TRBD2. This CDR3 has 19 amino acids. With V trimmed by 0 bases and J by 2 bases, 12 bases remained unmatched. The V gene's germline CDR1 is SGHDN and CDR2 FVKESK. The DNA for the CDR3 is TGTGCCAGCAGCCAAGATAGCGGGGTAACCCTGGGGCCCTACAATGAGCAGTTCTTC. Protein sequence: CASSQDSGVTLGPYNEQFF.

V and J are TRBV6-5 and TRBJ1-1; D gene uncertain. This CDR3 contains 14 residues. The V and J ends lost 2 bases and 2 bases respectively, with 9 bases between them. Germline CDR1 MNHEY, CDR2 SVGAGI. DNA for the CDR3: TGTGCCAGCAGTTACCGGGAGCCCAACACTGAAGCTTTCTTT. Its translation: CASSYREPNTEAFF.

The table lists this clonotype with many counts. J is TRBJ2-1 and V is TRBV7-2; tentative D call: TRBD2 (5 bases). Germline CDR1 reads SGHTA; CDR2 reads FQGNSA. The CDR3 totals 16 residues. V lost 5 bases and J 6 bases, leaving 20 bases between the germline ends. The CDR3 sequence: CASSLPKGGSLNEQFF. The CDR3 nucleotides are TGTGCCAGCAGCCTCCCTAAGGGCGGGTCCCTCAATGAGCAGTTCTTC.

In nucleotides, the CDR3 is TGTGCCTGGGACTACAGGATACAGCCCCAGCATTTT. It encodes CAWDYRIQPQHF. The rearrangement joins TRBV30 to TRBJ1-5; TRBD1 is a possible D gene (5 bases). The germline V and J ends were trimmed by 5 bases and 7 bases, with 12 bases remaining between them. In germline, CDR1 is GTSNPN, CDR2 SVGIG (reference sequence). The CDR3 sequence is 12 residues long.

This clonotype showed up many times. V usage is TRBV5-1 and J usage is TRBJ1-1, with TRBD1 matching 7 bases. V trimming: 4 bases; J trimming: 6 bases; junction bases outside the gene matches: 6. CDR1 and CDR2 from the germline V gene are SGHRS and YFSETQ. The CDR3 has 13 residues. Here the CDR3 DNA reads TGCGCCAGCAGCGCACAGGGGTTGGCTGAAGCTTTCTTT. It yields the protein CASSAQGLAEAFF.

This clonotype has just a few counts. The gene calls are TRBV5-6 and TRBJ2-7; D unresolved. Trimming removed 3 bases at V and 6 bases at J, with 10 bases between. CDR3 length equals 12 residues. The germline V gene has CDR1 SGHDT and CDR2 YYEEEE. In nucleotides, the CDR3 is TGTGCCAGCAGCTCCGACCTTCTCGAGCAGTACTTC. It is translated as CASSSDLLEQYF.

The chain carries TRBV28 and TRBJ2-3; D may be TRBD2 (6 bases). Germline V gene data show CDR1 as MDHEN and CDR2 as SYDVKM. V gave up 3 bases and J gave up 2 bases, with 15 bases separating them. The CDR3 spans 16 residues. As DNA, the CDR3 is TGTGCCAGCAGTTTGGAGGGCCTTTCTATCACAGATACGCAGTATTTT. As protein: CASSLEGLSITDTQYF.

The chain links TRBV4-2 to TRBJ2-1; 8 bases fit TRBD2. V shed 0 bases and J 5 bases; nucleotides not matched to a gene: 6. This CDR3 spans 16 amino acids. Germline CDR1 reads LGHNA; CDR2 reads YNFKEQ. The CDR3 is CASSQDLGLANNEQFF. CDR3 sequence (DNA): TGTGCCAGCAGCCAAGATCTTGGACTAGCTAACAATGAGCAGTTCTTC.

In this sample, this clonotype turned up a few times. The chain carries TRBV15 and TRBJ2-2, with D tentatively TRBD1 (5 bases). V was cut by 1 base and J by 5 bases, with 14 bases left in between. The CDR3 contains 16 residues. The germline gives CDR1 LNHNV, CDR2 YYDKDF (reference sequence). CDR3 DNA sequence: TGTGCCACCAGCAGAGTGGGGCGCCTTGGGACCGGGGAGCTGTTTTTT. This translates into CATSRVGRLGTGELFF.

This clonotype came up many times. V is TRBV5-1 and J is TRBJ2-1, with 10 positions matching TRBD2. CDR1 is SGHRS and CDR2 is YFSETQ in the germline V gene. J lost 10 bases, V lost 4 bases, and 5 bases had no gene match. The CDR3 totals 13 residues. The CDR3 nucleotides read TGCGCCAGCAGCACAAAGACTAGCGGGGAGCAGTTCTTC. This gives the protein CASSTKTSGEQFF. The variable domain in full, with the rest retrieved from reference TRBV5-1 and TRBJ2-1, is KAGVTQTPRYLIKTRGQQVTLSCSPISGHRSVSWYQQTPGQGLQFLFEYFSETQRNKGNFPGRFSGRQFSNSRSEMNVSTLELGDSALYLCASSTKTSGEQFFGPGTRLTVL.

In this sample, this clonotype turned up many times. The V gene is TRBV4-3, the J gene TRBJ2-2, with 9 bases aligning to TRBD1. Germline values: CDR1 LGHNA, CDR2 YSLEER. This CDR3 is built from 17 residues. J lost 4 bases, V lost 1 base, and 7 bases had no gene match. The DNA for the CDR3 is TGCGCCAGCAGCCAAGCGGGACAGGGATCGAGCACCGGGGAGCTGTTTTTT. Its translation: CASSQAGQGSSTGELFF.

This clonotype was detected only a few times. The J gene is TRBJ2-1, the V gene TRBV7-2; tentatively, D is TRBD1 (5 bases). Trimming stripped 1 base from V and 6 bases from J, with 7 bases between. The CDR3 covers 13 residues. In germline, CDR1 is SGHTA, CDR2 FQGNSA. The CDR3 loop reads CASSLGGTNEQFF. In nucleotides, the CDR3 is TGTGCCAGCAGCTTAGGGGGCACCAATGAGCAGTTCTTC.